This T cell receptor (beta chain) came from a study of shared clonotypes between healthy human individuals. Background on the study: Donors consisted of a couple of women and three men between 18 and 49.

Donors comprised only Caucasian adults living in Nashville, Tennessee. To make CD8 memory, CD45RO+ cells were put together with CCR7-negative CD45RA+ TemRA cells. Clones were read by immunoSEQ multiplex PCR, and TCRdb kept only the in-frame ones, dropping some. The sample has roughly 400,000 clones; 96% are singletons. Sequencing was done on a sample of memory CD8+ T cells sorted from blood. Subset reported: CD45RO+ cells pooled with CCR7-negative TemRA cells. This receptor was taken from a man aged 30 to 39 in good health.

The CDR3 DNA sequence: TGTGCCAGCAGCCCTAGCGGGAGCTACACAGATACGCAGTATTTT. Residues: CASSPSGSYTDTQYF. The J gene is TRBJ2-3, the V gene TRBV11-2, with 10 positions matching TRBD2. The V and J ends lost 5 bases and 2 bases, in that order; junction bases with no gene match: 4. CDR3 length: 15 amino acids. Germline-derived CDR1 and CDR2 are SGHAT and FQNNGV.